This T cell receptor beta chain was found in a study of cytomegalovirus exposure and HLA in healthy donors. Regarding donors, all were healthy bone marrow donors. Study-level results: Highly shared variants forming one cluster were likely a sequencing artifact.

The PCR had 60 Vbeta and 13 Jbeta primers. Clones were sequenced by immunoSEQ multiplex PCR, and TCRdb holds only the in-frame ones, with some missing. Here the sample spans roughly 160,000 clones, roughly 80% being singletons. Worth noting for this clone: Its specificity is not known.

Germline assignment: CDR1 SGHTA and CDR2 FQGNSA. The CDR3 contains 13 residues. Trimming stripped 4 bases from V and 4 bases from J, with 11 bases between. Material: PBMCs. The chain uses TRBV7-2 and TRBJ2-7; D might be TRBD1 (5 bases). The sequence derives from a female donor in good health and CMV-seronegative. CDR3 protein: CASSSEQGYEQYF. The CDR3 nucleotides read TGTGCCAGCAGCTCCGAGCAGGGATACGAGCAGTACTTC.